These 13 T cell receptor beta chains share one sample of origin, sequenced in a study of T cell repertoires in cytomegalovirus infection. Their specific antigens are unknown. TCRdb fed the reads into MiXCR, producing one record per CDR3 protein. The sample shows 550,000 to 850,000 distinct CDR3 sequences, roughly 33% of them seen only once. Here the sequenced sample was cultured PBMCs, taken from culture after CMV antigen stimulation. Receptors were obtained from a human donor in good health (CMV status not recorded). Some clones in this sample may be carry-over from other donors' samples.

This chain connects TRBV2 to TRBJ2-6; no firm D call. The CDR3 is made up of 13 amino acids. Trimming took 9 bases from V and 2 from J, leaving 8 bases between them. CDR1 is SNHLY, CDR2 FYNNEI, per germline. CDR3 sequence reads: CARRQAGANVLTF. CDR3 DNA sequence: TGTGCCAGGAGACAAGCTGGGGCCAACGTCCTGACTTTC.

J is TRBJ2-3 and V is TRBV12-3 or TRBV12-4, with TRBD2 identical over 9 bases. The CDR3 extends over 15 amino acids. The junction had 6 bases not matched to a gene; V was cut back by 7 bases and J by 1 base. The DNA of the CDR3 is TGTGCCAGCACCCTAGCGGGGAAGGGCACAGATACGCAGTATTTT. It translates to CASTLAGKGTDTQYF.

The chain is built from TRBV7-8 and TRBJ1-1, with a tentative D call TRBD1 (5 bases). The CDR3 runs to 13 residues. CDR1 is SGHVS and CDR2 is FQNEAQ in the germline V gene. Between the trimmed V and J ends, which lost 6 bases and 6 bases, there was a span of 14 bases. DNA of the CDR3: TGTGCCAGCAGAGTCGACCAAGGGGCTGAAGCTTTCTTT. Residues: CASRVDQGAEAFF.

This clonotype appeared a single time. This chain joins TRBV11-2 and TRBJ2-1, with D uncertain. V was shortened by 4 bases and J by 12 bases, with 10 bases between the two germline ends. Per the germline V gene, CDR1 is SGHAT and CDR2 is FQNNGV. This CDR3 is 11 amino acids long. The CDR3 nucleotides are TGTGCCAGCAGCTCCCGCCTGGGGCAGTTCTTC. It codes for CASSSRLGQFF.

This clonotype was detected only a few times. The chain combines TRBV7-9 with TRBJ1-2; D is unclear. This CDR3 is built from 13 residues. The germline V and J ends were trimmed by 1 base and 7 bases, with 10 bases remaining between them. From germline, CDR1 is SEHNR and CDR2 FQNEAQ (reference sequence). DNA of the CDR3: TGTGCCAGCAGCTTAGGGGCACCCCTTGGCTACACCTTC. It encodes CASSLGAPLGYTF.

CDR3 sequence (DNA): TGTGCCAGCAGTCACCAACGACAGTATAGCAATCAGCCCCAGCATTTT. It encodes CASSHQRQYSNQPQHF. This sequence joins TRBV6-2 or TRBV6-3 and TRBJ1-5; D may be TRBD1 (5 bases). CDR1 is MNHEY and CDR2 is SVGEGT in the germline V gene. Trimming took 5 bases from V and 0 from J, leaving 14 bases between them. The CDR3 is made up of 16 amino acids.

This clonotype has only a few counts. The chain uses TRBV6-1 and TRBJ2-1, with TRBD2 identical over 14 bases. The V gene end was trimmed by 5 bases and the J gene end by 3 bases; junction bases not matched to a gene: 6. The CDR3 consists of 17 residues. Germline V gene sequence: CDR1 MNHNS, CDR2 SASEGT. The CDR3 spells CASSYRTSGGYYNEQFF. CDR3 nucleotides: TGTGCCAGCAGTTATAGGACTAGCGGGGGGTACTACAATGAGCAGTTCTTC.

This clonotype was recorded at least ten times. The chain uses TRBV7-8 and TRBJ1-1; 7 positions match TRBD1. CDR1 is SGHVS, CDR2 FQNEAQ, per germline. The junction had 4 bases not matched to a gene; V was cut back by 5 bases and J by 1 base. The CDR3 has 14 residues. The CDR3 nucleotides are TGTGCCAGCAGCACGGGACAGCCGAACACTGAAGCTTTCTTT. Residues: CASSTGQPNTEAFF. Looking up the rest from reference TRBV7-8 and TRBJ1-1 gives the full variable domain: GAGVSQSPRYKVAKRGQDVALRCDPISGHVSLFWYQQALGQGPEFLTYFQNEAQLDKSGLPSDRFFAERPEGSVSTLKIQRTQQEDSAVYLCASSTGQPNTEAFFGQGTRLTVV.

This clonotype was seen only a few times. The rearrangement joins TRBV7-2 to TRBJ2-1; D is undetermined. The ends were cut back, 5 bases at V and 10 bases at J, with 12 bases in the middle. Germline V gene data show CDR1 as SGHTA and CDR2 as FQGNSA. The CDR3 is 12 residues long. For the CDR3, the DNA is TGTGCCAGCAGCCTGGGCCTCACGGAGCAGTTCTTC. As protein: CASSLGLTEQFF. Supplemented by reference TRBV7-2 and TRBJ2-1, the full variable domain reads GAGVSQSPSNKVTEKGKDVELRCDPISGHTALYWYRQSLGQGLEFLIYFQGNSAPDKSGLPSDRFSAERTGGSVSTLTIQRTQQEDSAVYLCASSLGLTEQFFGPGTRLTVL.

The CDR3: CASSPGGFARETQYF. The CDR3 DNA reads as TGTGCCAGCTCACCAGGGGGATTCGCGCGAGAGACCCAGTACTTC. The chain has TRBV18 and TRBJ2-5, with D perhaps given as TRBD1 or TRBD2 (5 bases each). CDR3 length: 15 amino acids. CDR1 is KGHSH, CDR2 LQKENI, per germline. V shed 2 bases and J shed 4 bases, with 14 bases lying between them.

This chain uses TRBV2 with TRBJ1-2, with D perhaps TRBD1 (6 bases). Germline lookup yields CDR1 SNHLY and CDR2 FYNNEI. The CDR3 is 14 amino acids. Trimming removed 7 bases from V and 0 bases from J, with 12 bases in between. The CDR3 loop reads CASILNRANYGYTF. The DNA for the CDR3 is TGTGCCAGCATATTAAACAGGGCTAACTATGGCTACACCTTC.

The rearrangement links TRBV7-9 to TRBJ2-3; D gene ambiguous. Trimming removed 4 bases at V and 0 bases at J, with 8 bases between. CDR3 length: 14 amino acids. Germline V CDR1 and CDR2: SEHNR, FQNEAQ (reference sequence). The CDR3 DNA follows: TGTGCCAGCAGCTCTGAAAAAAGCACAGATACGCAGTATTTT. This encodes CASSSEKSTDTQYF.

The CDR3 loop reads CASSYFTPGTSGNNEQFF. The DNA for the CDR3 is TGTGCCAGCAGTTACTTCACCCCCGGGACTAGCGGGAACAATGAGCAGTTCTTC. This chain uses TRBV6-8 with TRBJ2-1; 13 bases agree with TRBD2. The germline gives CDR1 MNHGY, CDR2 SAAAGT. J gave up 5 bases and V 1 base, and 8 bases lay outside the gene matches. The CDR3 length is 18 residues.